This entry lists 11 T cell receptor beta chains sequenced from one sample in a study of blood T cell repertoires in COVID-19. Data came from immunoSEQ multiplex PCR; TCRdb stores just in-frame clones and leaves some out. This sample has 150,000 or so clones, with around 90% found just once. Source material: peripheral blood. The receptor set was obtained from a man aged 50-59 years with acute or convalescent COVID-19.

The chain couples TRBV5-4 to TRBJ2-1; D is ambiguous. The CDR3 spans 11 residues. The V gene's germline CDR1 is SGHNT and CDR2 YYREEE (reference sequence). V dropped 5 bases and J dropped 4 bases, with 4 bases sitting between them. The CDR3 loop reads CASRLYNEQFF. CDR3 bases: TGTGCCAGCAGACTTTACAATGAGCAGTTCTTC.

The V and J genes are TRBV6-2 or TRBV6-3 and TRBJ2-2; perhaps TRBD1 as D (6 bases). Between the trimmed V and J ends, which lost 6 bases and 0 bases, there was a span of 14 bases. CDR1 and CDR2 from the germline V gene are MNHEY and SVGEGT. There are 16 residues in the CDR3. The CDR3 loop reads CASSFSWTANTGELFF. As DNA, the CDR3 is TGTGCCAGCAGCTTTTCTTGGACAGCGAACACCGGGGAGCTGTTTTTT.

The chain uses TRBV2 and TRBJ1-4; D possibly corresponds to TRBD1 (6 bases). Trimming stripped 4 bases from V and 5 bases from J, with 14 bases between. This CDR3 has 15 residues. In germline, CDR1 is SNHLY, CDR2 FYNNEI. The CDR3 DNA is TGTGCCAGCAGTGTAGGGGGGGGCGCGAATGAAAAACTGTTTTTT. It encodes CASSVGGGANEKLFF. The variable domain in full, with the rest retrieved from reference TRBV2 and TRBJ1-4, is EPEVTQTPSHQVTQMGQEVILRCVPISNHLYFYWYRQILGQKVEFLVSFYNNEISEKSEIFDDQFSVERPDGSNFTLKIRSTKLEDSAMYFCASSVGGGANEKLFFGSGTQLSVL.

The chain has TRBV27 and TRBJ2-7; TRBD1 is a possible D gene (5 bases). The CDR3 totals 15 residues. Deletions cut 0 bases from V and 6 bases from J, with 15 bases between. Germline CDR1 MNHEY, CDR2 SMNVEV (reference sequence). The CDR3 sequence is CASSLSAGSVREQYF. CDR3 nucleotides: TGTGCCAGCAGTTTATCAGCAGGGTCCGTCCGCGAGCAGTACTTC.

This clone showed up just once. This chain links TRBV27 with TRBJ1-1, with 8 bases fitting TRBD1. With V trimmed by 6 bases and J by 3 bases, 6 bases remained unmatched. This CDR3 contains 14 residues. Germline-derived CDR1 and CDR2 are MNHEY and SMNVEV (reference sequence). CDR3 in amino acids: CASRPLTGDTEAFF. The CDR3 DNA reads TGTGCCAGCAGGCCCCTGACAGGGGACACTGAAGCTTTCTTT.

Only one count was recorded for this clone. J is TRBJ2-3 and V is TRBV10-1, with TRBD2 matching 15 bases. The germline gives CDR1 WNHNN, CDR2 SYGVQD (reference sequence). V trimming: 3 bases; J trimming: 4 bases; junction bases outside the gene matches: 5. The CDR3 is 17 amino acids. This CDR3 is CASSDGLAGGSADTQYF. In nucleotides, the CDR3 is TGCGCCAGCAGTGACGGACTAGCGGGAGGGTCAGCAGATACGCAGTATTTT.

In regard to this clone: Because the CDR3's place on the DNA is in doubt, the DNA is left out and the CDR3 is given as listed by TCRdb. The chain employs TRBV20-1 and TRBJ1-5; the table's D call, TRBD1, was not checked against the DNA. The germline gives CDR1 DFQATT, CDR2 SNEGSKA (reference sequence). The CDR3 length equals 11 residues, ends included. The CDR3 loop reads CSARVGQGSHF.

The rearrangement uses TRBV27 and TRBJ2-5, with D possibly matching TRBD2 (5 bases). CDR3 length: 13 amino acids. V was shortened by 3 bases and J by 7 bases, with 12 bases between the two germline ends. Germline CDR1 reads MNHEY; CDR2 reads SMNVEV (reference sequence). Here the CDR3 reads CASSLEPSGTQYF. The CDR3 coding sequence is TGTGCCAGCAGTTTGGAGCCAAGCGGGACCCAGTACTTC.

A single count supports this clone. V is TRBV10-3 and J is TRBJ2-7; perhaps TRBD1 as D (5 bases). Trimming took 6 bases from V and 5 from J, leaving 17 bases between them. CDR1 is ENHRY and CDR2 is SYGVKD in the germline V gene. The CDR3 contains 14 residues. CDR3 sequence reads: CAISWGREINEQYF. As DNA, the CDR3 is TGTGCCATCAGCTGGGGCAGGGAAATTAACGAGCAGTACTTC.

The genes are TRBV6-2 or TRBV6-3 and TRBJ1-2, with 10 nucleotides matching TRBD1. The CDR3 spans 15 residues. V shed 2 bases and J 3 bases; nucleotides not matched to a gene: 3. Germline loops: CDR1 MNHEY, CDR2 SVGEGT. CDR3 nucleotides: TGTGCCAGCAGTTACCCGGGACAGGGGTACTATGGCTACACCTTC. Encoded protein: CASSYPGQGYYGYTF.

V gene TRBV6-2 or TRBV6-3 combines with J gene TRBJ2-6; TRBD1 might be the D (5 bases). Per germline, CDR1 MNHEY and CDR2 SVGEGT. The CDR3 covers 15 residues. Trimming left V 5 bases short and J 0 bases short, with 8 bases between. The CDR3 DNA reads TGTGCCAGCAGTCCAGGGTTCTCTGGGGCCAACGTCCTGACTTTC. This gives the protein CASSPGFSGANVLTF.